The clone carrying this T cell receptor beta chain showed up just a few times. No antigen is known for it. CDR3 size: 15 residues. In germline, CDR1 is SNHLY, CDR2 FYNNEI. Trimming removed 1 base from V and 7 bases from J, with 14 bases in between. This entry is derived from a study of shared clonotypes between healthy human individuals. Study details: Used for every donor were three CD4 naive, three CD4 memory, two CD8 naive and one CD8 memory plate. The study's findings and limits: Clonotype sharing among the donors was expected to vary with sequencing depth. The study's rarefaction showed incomplete sorted-subset sequencing despite large depth.

The protocol was immunoSEQ multiplex PCR, while the TCRdb copy is restricted to in-frame clones and leaves out a portion. The profile shows millions of clones, approximately 95% of them singletons. Sequencing used naive CD4+ T cells from PBMCs. Subset of the sample: CD45RA+ positively selected. The genes are TRBV2 and TRBJ1-5; D perhaps matches TRBD1 (5 bases). This clonotype originated in a man younger than 30 in good health. Some clones in this sample may be carry-over from other donors' samples. The CDR3 DNA follows: TGTGCCAGCAGTGAAGTGATGGGGGGAAAGCAGCCCCAGCATTTT. Its protein product is CASSEVMGGKQPQHF.